Below are 20 T cell receptor beta chains sequenced from a single sample in a study of Graves' ophthalmopathy and Graves' hyperthyroidism. TCR beta CDR3 amplification used RNA transcripts. Scientists carried out first-round RT-PCR using HTBI primers and then a second-round multiplex PCR. TCRdb called the multiplex PCR reads again in MiXCR, with one record for every CDR3 protein. The sample includes about 600,000 distinct CDR3 sequences, just under 40% seen only once; the top ten take about 4.1%. The sample taken for sequencing was peripheral blood or thyroid tissue (not recorded which). Receptor source: an adult man with Graves' hyperthyroidism.

V and J are TRBV20-1 and TRBJ2-7; 10 bases agree with TRBD1. The V gene end was trimmed by 6 bases and the J gene end by 3 bases; junction bases not matched to a gene: 17. The CDR3 is 17 residues long. Per germline, CDR1 DFQATT and CDR2 SNEGSKA (reference sequence). Written as DNA, the CDR3 is TGCAGTGCCGCTCCTATCCCGGGACAGGGGATCAGCTACGAGCAGTACTTC. Protein product: CSAAPIPGQGISYEQYF.

This clonotype showed up just a few times. The chain employs TRBV20-1 and TRBJ2-1; 12 nucleotides line up with TRBD2. The CDR3 totals 16 residues. V gave up 3 bases and J gave up 6 bases; unmatched junction bases: 9. Germline CDR1 reads DFQATT; CDR2 reads SNEGSKA (reference sequence). CDR3: CSASLSSGGAGNEQFF. Written as DNA, the CDR3 is TGCAGTGCTAGTTTGTCTAGCGGGGGGGCCGGCAATGAGCAGTTCTTC.

At least ten counts were recorded for this clonotype. The J gene is TRBJ1-1, the V gene TRBV4-2, with D possibly matching TRBD1 (5 bases). V was trimmed by 8 bases and J by 1 base, leaving 14 bases between them. Germline V gene lookup returns CDR1 LGHNA and CDR2 YNFKEQ. This CDR3 comprises 14 residues. CDR3 protein: CASLRSGGNTEAFF. CDR3 in DNA: TGTGCCAGCCTCCGCAGCGGGGGGAACACTGAAGCTTTCTTT.

This clonotype has just a few counts. The V and J genes are TRBV20-1 and TRBJ2-7; a weak D match, TRBD1 (6 bases). Germline lookup yields CDR1 DFQATT and CDR2 SNEGSKA (reference sequence). Between the trimmed V and J ends, which lost 0 bases and 2 bases, there was a span of 11 bases. The CDR3 has 14 amino acids. The CDR3 sequence is CSARDPRGAYEQYF. The CDR3 coding sequence is TGCAGTGCTAGAGATCCCAGGGGAGCCTACGAGCAGTACTTC.

This clonotype was observed many times. DNA for the CDR3: TGCGCCAGCAGCTTGATGGGGCCTCAGCCCCAGCATTTT. This codes for CASSLMGPQPQHF. The J gene is TRBJ1-5, the V gene TRBV5-1; tentatively, D is TRBD1 (5 bases). The V and J ends lost 1 base and 6 bases respectively, with 8 bases between them. The CDR3 spans 13 residues. CDR1 and CDR2 (germline): SGHRS, YFSETQ.

The chain uses TRBV25-1 and TRBJ2-5; D is perhaps TRBD2 (6 bases). With 6 bases removed from V and 5 bases from J, the gap between germline ends came to 19 bases. The CDR3 sequence is 15 residues long. Germline CDR1 and CDR2: MGHDK and SYGVNS. The CDR3 region has the DNA TGTGCCAGCAGCTTTGAGGGAGGTTTGGCGGAGACCCAGTACTTC. Residues: CASSFEGGLAETQYF.

This clonotype has just a few counts. The chain employs TRBV7-9 and TRBJ1-2; weak D call: TRBD1 (5 bases). V lost 8 bases, J lost 6 bases, and 19 bases lay in between. There are 14 residues in the CDR3. The germline CDR1 and CDR2 sequences are SEHNR and FQNEAQ (reference sequence). CDR3: CASRGSLGKHGYTF. The CDR3 DNA reads as TGTGCCAGCCGGGGGTCTTTAGGTAAACATGGCTACACCTTC.

The V and J genes are TRBV25-1 and TRBJ1-5; D call uncertain. The germline V and J ends were trimmed by 3 bases and 11 bases, with 14 bases remaining between them. Germline CDR1 reads MGHDK; CDR2 reads SYGVNS. The CDR3 is made up of 13 amino acids. CDR3 coding DNA: TGTGCCAGCAGTGAGAGTTTATCGACGACCCAGCATTTT. Translating gives CASSESLSTTQHF.

This clonotype was counted many times. The rearrangement links TRBV2 to TRBJ1-2; 8 bases match TRBD1. Germline CDR1 is SNHLY and CDR2 is FYNNEI. The CDR3 consists of 15 residues. The V segment lost 5 bases and the J segment 0 bases; nucleotides outside the gene matches: 5. The CDR3 loop is CASSPLRGPNYGYTF. Here the CDR3 DNA reads TGTGCCAGCAGTCCTCTCAGGGGGCCTAACTATGGCTACACCTTC.

Concerning this clonotype: One end of the junction does not line up with germline, which may come from a read error. The chain carries TRBV24-1 and TRBJ2-7; D possibly corresponds to TRBD2 (6 bases). Germline loops: CDR1 KGHDR, CDR2 SFDVKD. The length of the CDR3 is 14 residues. The CDR3, as DNA: TGTGCCAGCAGTGACGCGGGGAGGAGCTACGAGCAGTACTTC. As protein: CASSDAGRSYEQYF.

The gene calls are TRBV20-1 and TRBJ1-4; D is possibly TRBD1 (5 bases). The CDR3 contains 14 residues. The V end was cut by 6 bases, the J end by 7 bases, with 18 bases between. The germline CDR1 and CDR2 sequences are DFQATT and SNEGSKA (reference sequence). This CDR3 reads CSATTTQGSEKLFF. CDR3 coding DNA: TGCAGTGCAACAACGACCCAGGGAAGTGAAAAACTGTTTTTT.

This chain uses TRBV5-4 with TRBJ2-2, with TRBD2 matching over 7 bases. Unmatched junction bases numbered 12, after V lost 4 bases and J lost 3 bases. This CDR3 region has 17 residues. The germline CDR1 and CDR2 sequences are SGHNT and YYREEE (reference sequence). As DNA, the CDR3 is TGTGCCAGCAGCCCGCGGGTGCGGGGGTCCTACACCGGGGAGCTGTTTTTT. Amino acid sequence: CASSPRVRGSYTGELFF.

Many counts were recorded for this clonotype. The chain carries TRBV5-8 and TRBJ2-5; 9 positions agree with TRBD1. This CDR3 is built from 15 residues. Germline V gives CDR1 SGHTS, CDR2 YDEGEE. Trimming took 0 bases from V and 1 from J; bases not matched to a gene: 1. The CDR3, as DNA: TGTGCCAGCAGCTTGGTGGGACAGGGCCAAGAGACCCAGTACTTC. This codes for CASSLVGQGQETQYF.

This clonotype was found once. This chain connects TRBV29-1 to TRBJ2-7; no firm D call. Germline V gives CDR1 SQVTM, CDR2 ANQGSEA. With 0 bases removed from V and 4 bases from J, the gap between germline ends came to 10 bases. The CDR3 extends over 13 amino acids. The CDR3 region has the DNA TGCAGCGTTGAAGAGGACGTACGATACGAGCAGTACTTC. Its protein is CSVEEDVRYEQYF.

At least ten counts were recorded for this clonotype. The rearrangement uses TRBV14 and TRBJ1-1, with D uncertain. Germline V gives CDR1 SGHDN, CDR2 FVKESK. This CDR3 spans 17 amino acids. V lost 5 bases and J lost 1, with 20 bases in between. The DNA of the CDR3 is TGTGCCAGCAGCACGCAACCCCTGGGGTTAGCGAACACTGAAGCTTTCTTT. Translated: CASSTQPLGLANTEAFF.

The J gene is TRBJ1-6, the V gene TRBV15, with D perhaps matching TRBD1 (5 bases). CDR3 length equals 15 residues. Trimming left V 5 bases short and J 0 bases short, with 8 bases between. CDR1 is LNHNV and CDR2 is YYDKDF in the germline V gene (reference sequence). The CDR3 is CATSSDSSYNSPLHF. In nucleotides, the CDR3 is TGTGCCACCAGCTCCGACAGCTCCTATAATTCACCCCTCCACTTT.

The rearrangement uses TRBV29-1 and TRBJ2-2; the D is unclear. This CDR3 region has 13 residues. Trimming shortened V by 5 bases and J by 0 bases, and 7 bases separated the two germline ends. Germline CDR1 reads SQVTM; CDR2 reads ANQGSEA. The CDR3 loop reads CSVLQANTGELFF. CDR3 in DNA: TGCAGCGTTCTGCAAGCGAACACCGGGGAGCTGTTTTTT.

This chain links TRBV30 with TRBJ1-2, with a possible D match to TRBD1 (5 bases). The V end lost 0 bases, the J end lost 2 bases, and 10 bases lay between the germline ends. CDR1 and CDR2 (germline): GTSNPN, SVGIG (reference sequence). The length of the CDR3 is 14 residues. The CDR3 spells CAWSVLAGNYGYTF. The CDR3, as DNA: TGTGCCTGGAGTGTACTGGCAGGGAACTATGGCTACACCTTC. Full variable domain (missing parts from reference TRBV30 and TRBJ1-2): SQTIHQWPATLVQPVGSPLSLECTVEGTSNPNLYWYRQAAGRGLQLLFYSVGIGQISSEVPQNLSASRPQDRQFILSSKKLLLSDSGFYLCAWSVLAGNYGYTFGSGTRLTVV.

This clonotype was recorded at least ten times. V and J are TRBV6-5 and TRBJ2-7; D perhaps matches TRBD1 (5 bases). Germline CDR1 and CDR2: MNHEY and SVGAGI. This CDR3 comprises 15 residues. The V and J ends lost 7 bases and 1 base respectively, with 17 bases between them. The CDR3 DNA is TGTGCCAGCACCTTACAAAGGCAGGGATCCTACGAGCAGTACTTC. Protein sequence: CASTLQRQGSYEQYF.

This clonotype came up many times. V gene TRBV20-1 combines with J gene TRBJ1-5; D possibly corresponds to TRBD1 (5 bases). Between the trimmed V and J ends, which lost 4 bases and 2 bases, there was a span of 12 bases. Per the germline V gene, CDR1 is DFQATT and CDR2 is SNEGSKA (reference sequence). The CDR3 has 14 residues. The CDR3: CSAIEDSGNQPQHF. The DNA for the CDR3 is TGCAGTGCTATTGAAGACAGCGGCAATCAGCCCCAGCATTTT.